Below are 25 T cell receptor beta chains sequenced from a single sample in a study of cytomegalovirus exposure and HLA in healthy donors. The PCR made use of 60 Vbeta and 13 Jbeta primers. Produced via immunoSEQ multiplex PCR; TCRdb's table is partial and in-frame only. The sample yields 50,000 to 65,000 clones, more than 65% seen once. Source material: PBMCs. The origin of the receptors is a woman between 18 and 30 years old in good health and CMV-seronegative.

The chain carries TRBV27 and TRBJ2-2; weak D call: TRBD2 (5 bases). Germline values: CDR1 MNHEY, CDR2 SMNVEV (reference sequence). Trimming left V 0 bases short and J 0 bases short, with 8 bases between. This CDR3 comprises 16 residues. The chain's CDR3 is CASSLSVAPNTGELFF. The CDR3 DNA follows: TGTGCCAGCAGTTTATCGGTAGCGCCGAACACCGGGGAGCTGTTTTTT.

The genes are TRBV4-1 and TRBJ2-3; D is unresolved. The germline V and J ends were trimmed by 0 bases and 6 bases, with 4 bases remaining between them. The CDR3 extends over 12 amino acids. Germline V CDR1 and CDR2: MGHRA, YSYEKL. DNA for the CDR3: TGCGCCAGCAGCCAAGATCGGGATACGCAGTATTTT. As protein: CASSQDRDTQYF.

Here the CDR3 DNA reads TGTGCCAGCAGCTCATCCGATACAGGGGACCTGAAAGCTTTCTTT. It is translated as CASSSSDTGDLKAFF. The J gene is TRBJ1-1, the V gene TRBV11-2; TRBD1 matches at 7 bases. The CDR3 runs to 15 residues. V shed 4 bases, J shed 9 bases, and the junction held 14 bases outside the gene matches. Looked up from germline, CDR1 is SGHAT and CDR2 is FQNNGV.

The chain has TRBV5-1 and TRBJ1-2; perhaps TRBD1 as D (6 bases). The CDR3 length is 18 residues. Germline loops: CDR1 SGHRS, CDR2 YFSETQ. V lost 0 bases to trimming and J lost 4 bases, with 22 bases between them. CDR3: CASSLVGGGAKVLYGYTF. The CDR3 DNA sequence: TGCGCCAGCAGCTTGGTAGGGGGGGGCGCCAAGGTTCTCTATGGCTACACCTTC.

There are a few counts of this clone. J is TRBJ2-5 and V is TRBV5-1; TRBD2 matches 7 bases. The CDR3 is 15 amino acids. Germline lookup yields CDR1 SGHRS and CDR2 YFSETQ. V dropped 4 bases and J dropped 5; count of bases not matched to a gene: 11. The CDR3 DNA follows: TGCGCCAGCAGCAGGGTGGGAGGGCCGGTGGAGACCCAGTACTTC. This translates into CASSRVGGPVETQYF.

Here the CDR3 DNA reads TGTGCCAGCGGAGCTATCTACCAAGAGACCCAGTACTTC. Protein sequence: CASGAIYQETQYF. This rearrangement joins TRBV27 to TRBJ2-5; no clear D gene. The V end was cut by 8 bases, the J end by 0 bases, with 10 bases between. Per the germline V gene, CDR1 is MNHEY and CDR2 is SMNVEV (reference sequence). CDR3 length equals 13 residues.

The V call is TRBV6-1, the J call TRBJ1-5; 8 bases agree with TRBD1. The CDR3 loop spans 18 amino acids. V lost 4 bases, J lost 2 bases, and 13 bases stayed unmatched. Germline V lookup: CDR1 MNHNS, CDR2 SASEGT. CDR3 nucleotide sequence: TGTGCCAGCAGTGGGTCAGAGCAAGACAGGGGAGGCAATCAGCCCCAGCATTTT. As protein: CASSGSEQDRGGNQPQHF.

V is TRBV19 and J is TRBJ1-2; TRBD1 aligns across 8 bases. CDR1 LNHDA and CDR2 SQIVND come from the germline V gene (reference sequence). V trimming: 6 bases; J trimming: 10 bases; junction bases outside the gene matches: 4. The CDR3 extends over 11 amino acids. The CDR3 loop is CASRGTGAYTF. The CDR3 bases are TGTGCCAGTAGAGGGACAGGTGCCTACACCTTC.

Turning to this clone: An end of the junction differs from the germline gene, which may be a read error. Other DNA sequences within the sample encode an identical CDR3. This rearrangement joins TRBV7-8 to TRBJ1-2; 8 bases are shared with TRBD1. Germline assignment: CDR1 SGHVS and CDR2 FQNEAQ. The CDR3 has 15 amino acids. CDR3 amino acids: CASSLSDRALYGYTF. The CDR3 bases are TGTGCCAGCAGCTTATCGGACAGGGCATTGTATGGCTACACTTTC.

The V gene is TRBV28, the J gene TRBJ2-2; D gene unclear. There are 13 residues in the CDR3. CDR1 is MDHEN and CDR2 is SYDVKM in the germline V gene. The V end was cut by 5 bases, the J end by 7 bases, with 11 bases between. The chain's CDR3 is CASSRPRSGELFF. The CDR3 DNA sequence: TGTGCCAGCAGTCGCCCCCGGAGCGGGGAGCTGTTTTTT.

The rearrangement joins TRBV28 to TRBJ1-1; D uncertain. V lost 2 bases, J lost 2 bases, and 9 bases lay in between. The CDR3 runs to 14 residues. Germline CDR1 is MDHEN and CDR2 is SYDVKM. The CDR3, as DNA: TGTGCCAGCAGTTTAGATGGGCCTAACACTGAAGCTTTCTTT. This gives the protein CASSLDGPNTEAFF. Combining the CDR3 with reference TRBV28 and TRBJ1-1 gives the whole variable domain DVKVTQSSRYLVKRTGEKVFLECVQDMDHENMFWYRQDPGLGLRLIYFSYDVKMKEKGDIPEGYSVSREKKERFSLILESASTNQTSMYLCASSLDGPNTEAFFGQGTRLTVV.

The rearrangement joins TRBV19 to TRBJ1-5, with D perhaps TRBD1 (5 bases). Trimming left V 3 bases short and J 2 bases short, with 11 bases between. This CDR3 spans 15 amino acids. Germline V gene sequence: CDR1 LNHDA, CDR2 SQIVND (reference sequence). The CDR3 bases are TGTGCCAGTAGTATGTCCAGGGCACGCAATCAGCCCCAGCATTTT. It yields the protein CASSMSRARNQPQHF.

The chain links TRBV7-9 to TRBJ2-7; D uncertain. Per the germline V gene, CDR1 is SEHNR and CDR2 is FQNEAQ (reference sequence). The V end lost 1 base, the J end lost 3 bases, and 4 bases lay between the germline ends. The CDR3 consists of 12 residues. The CDR3 DNA reads TGTGCCAGCAGCTTAGACATCTACGAGCAGTACTTC. Its protein product is CASSLDIYEQYF. The whole variable domain, filled in from reference TRBV7-9 and TRBJ2-7, reads DTGVSQNPRHKITKRGQNVTFRCDPISEHNRLYWYRQTLGQGPEFLTYFQNEAQLEKSRLLSDRFSAERPKGSFSTLEIQRTEQGDSAMYLCASSLDIYEQYFGPGTRLTVT.

The genes are TRBV18 and TRBJ2-5; D may be TRBD2 (6 bases). Germline CDR1 is KGHSH and CDR2 is LQKENI. Between the trimmed V and J ends, which lost 5 bases and 11 bases, there was a span of 18 bases. The CDR3 contains 13 residues. DNA for the CDR3: TGTGCCAGCTCAATCGGGCGGGACCAGGAGCAGTACTTC. Its translation is CASSIGRDQEQYF.

V is TRBV6-1 and J is TRBJ2-3; 10 bases align to TRBD2. Germline CDR1 and CDR2: MNHNS and SASEGT. With 8 bases clipped from V and 2 bases from J, the junction kept 7 bases outside the gene matches. This CDR3 spans 15 amino acids. CDR3 DNA: TGTGCCAGCGAGTCCCTAGCGGGGGCCACAGATACGCAGTATTTT. This sequence encodes CASESLAGATDTQYF.

This chain uses TRBV5-1 with TRBJ1-1; D uncertain. The germline V and J ends were trimmed by 4 bases and 10 bases, with 17 bases remaining between them. The CDR3 covers 13 residues. Germline CDR1 reads SGHRS; CDR2 reads YFSETQ. The CDR3 here is CASSIDNTLGAFF. For the CDR3, the DNA is TGCGCCAGCAGCATAGACAATACCCTGGGAGCTTTCTTT.

On this clone itself: The junction departs from the called germline gene at one end, perhaps through a read error. V gene TRBV2 combines with J gene TRBJ2-4; maybe TRBD2 (6 bases). The CDR3 sequence is 14 residues long. CDR1 is SNHLY, CDR2 FYNNEI, per germline. The CDR3 here is CASTHGGRKNSQYF. For the CDR3, the DNA is TGTGCCAGCACCCACGGGGGACGGAAAAACAGTCAGTACTTC.

Concerning this clone: The junction departs from germline at one end; a sequencing error may be responsible. The V and J genes are TRBV6-4 and TRBJ2-6, with D possibly matching TRBD1 (5 bases). Germline V gene lookup returns CDR1 MRHNA and CDR2 SNTAGT. The CDR3 contains 15 residues. The CDR3 sequence is CASSDSGAGANGLTF. CDR3 nucleotide sequence: TGTGCCAGCAGTGACTCAGGGGCTGGGGCCAACGGCCTGACTTTC.

The chain combines TRBV6-1 with TRBJ2-7, with 10 bases that match TRBD1. CDR3 size: 14 residues. V lost 8 bases, J lost 4 bases, and 8 bases stayed unmatched. Per the germline V gene, CDR1 is MNHNS and CDR2 is SASEGT. The DNA of the CDR3 is TGTGCCAGCTGCGCCGGGACAGGGGTGTACGAGCAGTACTTC. This codes for CASCAGTGVYEQYF.

The chain combines TRBV25-1 with TRBJ2-2; weak D call: TRBD2 (7 bases). The CDR3 consists of 17 residues. The V end was cut by 3 bases, the J end by 4 bases, with 18 bases between. Germline CDR1 reads MGHDK; CDR2 reads SYGVNS. The CDR3: CASSESGAGDRTGELFF. The CDR3 nucleotides are TGTGCCAGCAGTGAGTCGGGGGCGGGAGACCGCACCGGGGAGCTGTTTTTT.

This clone has more than one count but fewer than ten. The chain combines TRBV28 with TRBJ2-1, with TRBD2 matching over 9 bases. Germline trimming cut 5 bases from V and 7 bases from J; bases unmatched to any gene: 9. Germline loops: CDR1 MDHEN, CDR2 SYDVKM. CDR3 size: 15 residues. The CDR3 DNA is TGTGCCAGCAGTACTTTAGCGGGAGCGGGGAATGAGCAGTTCTTC. Translating gives CASSTLAGAGNEQFF. Variable domain in full (rest from reference TRBV28 and TRBJ2-1): DVKVTQSSRYLVKRTGEKVFLECVQDMDHENMFWYRQDPGLGLRLIYFSYDVKMKEKGDIPEGYSVSREKKERFSLILESASTNQTSMYLCASSTLAGAGNEQFFGPGTRLTVL.

The rearrangement joins TRBV6-5 to TRBJ1-3, with D possibly being TRBD1 (5 bases). V was shortened by 4 bases and J by 0 bases, with 10 bases between the two germline ends. Germline lookup yields CDR1 MNHEY and CDR2 SVGAGI. There are 15 residues in the CDR3. The CDR3 sequence is CASSFTGFSGNTIYF. The CDR3 DNA is TGTGCCAGCAGTTTCACAGGATTCTCTGGAAACACCATATATTTT.

The J gene is TRBJ2-1, the V gene TRBV27; 10 nucleotides line up with TRBD2. The CDR3 has 16 residues. CDR1 is MNHEY and CDR2 is SMNVEV in the germline V gene (reference sequence). Trimming removed 5 bases from V and 6 bases from J; junction bases left unmatched: 10. CDR3 region: CASSTVLAGVLNEQFF. CDR3 nucleotide sequence: TGTGCCAGCAGTACCGTCCTAGCGGGAGTACTCAATGAGCAGTTCTTC.

This clone was seen once. This rearrangement joins TRBV12-2 to TRBJ1-1; TRBD1 was called by the table and not checked on the DNA. TRBV12-2 is termed a pseudogene. This CDR3 is built from 16 residues. The CDR3 bases are TGTGCAAGTCGCTTAGGCGCCGGGACAGGGCACACTGAAGCTTTCTTT. Amino acids: CASRLGAGTGHTEAFF.

The rearrangement links TRBV19 to TRBJ2-3, with 8 bases identical to TRBD2. Germline values: CDR1 LNHDA, CDR2 SQIVND (reference sequence). The V segment lost 7 bases and the J segment 4 bases; nucleotides outside the gene matches: 7. The CDR3 is made up of 14 amino acids. CDR3 protein: CASTISGRADTQYF. CDR3 nucleotides: TGTGCCAGTACCATCTCCGGGAGGGCAGATACGCAGTATTTT.